One and the same sample provided the 18 T cell receptor beta chains below, sequenced in a study of early T cells in non-severe SARS-CoV-2 infection. TCRdb used MiXCR to reprocess the 5' RACE reads, holding one entry per CDR3 protein. The sample contains more than 70,000 distinct CDR3 sequences, roughly an eighth of which appear only once. The specimen was whole blood. The receptors were sampled from an adult who was a healthcare worker with PCR-confirmed SARS-CoV-2 infection or an uninfected control (not recorded which).

The rearrangement joins TRBV20-1 to TRBJ2-7, with a weak D call TRBD2 (6 bases). Germline loops: CDR1 DFQATT, CDR2 SNEGSKA (reference sequence). The CDR3 length is 13 residues. The ends were cut back, 4 bases at V and 0 bases at J, with 10 bases in the middle. In DNA, the CDR3 is TGCAGTGCTATGGGGACTTACTCCTACGAGCAGTACTTC. Encoded protein: CSAMGTYSYEQYF.

Comments on this clonotype: This may arise from a read error, as a much more abundant clone is one base away. The gene calls are TRBV25-1 and TRBJ2-3; 10 bases map to TRBD1. TRBJ1-5 matches the DNA end more closely, so the J call is doubtful. The CDR3 is 17 amino acids. Germline V gene sequence: CDR1 MGHDK, CDR2 SYGVNS. The CDR3 region is CASSDSAGTGVWDTQHF. In DNA form, the CDR3 reads TGTGCCAGCAGTGACTCAGCCGGGACAGGGGTGTGGGATACGCAGCATTTT.

At least ten counts were recorded for this clonotype. DNA for the CDR3: TGTGCCAGCCACGGCGGGAGAGGATCCTACGAGCAGTACTTC. This codes for CASHGGRGSYEQYF. V is TRBV6-2 or TRBV6-3 and J is TRBJ2-7, with TRBD2 identical over 7 bases. V lost 8 bases, J lost 1 base, and 8 bases stayed unmatched. From germline, CDR1 is MNHEY and CDR2 SVGEGT. The CDR3 is 14 amino acids.

This clonotype has a count of ten or more. The V and J genes are TRBV4-3 and TRBJ2-3; D is uncertain. This CDR3 comprises 14 residues. CDR1 and CDR2 from the germline V gene are LGHNA and YSLEER. Trimming took off 0 bases at V and 1 base at J, with 5 bases between the two ends. CDR3 residues: CASSQDGGTDTQYF. CDR3 DNA: TGCGCCAGCAGCCAAGATGGGGGCACAGATACGCAGTATTTT.

The chain uses TRBV20-1 and TRBJ2-3; D is ambiguous. Germline assignment: CDR1 DFQATT and CDR2 SNEGSKA (reference sequence). With 4 bases removed from V and 2 bases from J, the gap between germline ends came to 13 bases. The CDR3 runs to 14 residues. The CDR3 protein is CSATKDMDTDTQYF. The DNA of the CDR3 is TGCAGTGCTACGAAAGACATGGACACAGATACGCAGTATTTT.

The CDR3 DNA reads TGTGCCAGCAGCTTAGAGGAGCCTGCAACTAATGAAAAACTGTTTTTT. This codes for CASSLEEPATNEKLFF. This sequence joins TRBV7-6 and TRBJ1-4; D gene ambiguous. V was shortened by 1 base and J by 0 bases, with 9 bases between the two germline ends. Germline CDR1 SGHVS, CDR2 FNYEAQ. This CDR3 has 16 residues.

V is TRBV18 and J is TRBJ1-5; 7 positions match TRBD1. The ends lost 3 bases at V and 5 bases at J; junction bases unmatched: 13. In germline, CDR1 is KGHSH, CDR2 LQKENI. The CDR3 spans 17 residues. The CDR3 DNA reads as TGTGCCAGCTCACCGGCATCACAGGGGCAGTTGTATCAGCCCCAGCATTTT. Residues: CASSPASQGQLYQPQHF. The variable domain in full, completed from reference TRBV18 and TRBJ1-5, reads NAGVMQNPRHLVRRRGQEARLRCSPMKGHSHVYWYRQLPEEGLKFMVYLQKENIIDESGMPKERFSAEFPKEGPSILRIQQVVRGDSAAYFCASSPASQGQLYQPQHFGDGTRLSIL.

This clonotype showed up many times. V usage is TRBV12-3 or TRBV12-4 and J usage is TRBJ1-5, with 8 bases matching TRBD1. V was clipped by 7 bases and J by 7 bases; unmatched bases: 9. The CDR3 is 14 residues long. The CDR3 bases are TGTGCCAGCACCGTAGACAGGGGTAGGCAGCCCCAGCATTTT. Its translation: CASTVDRGRQPQHF.

This clonotype was seen more than once but under ten times. The chain recombines TRBV4-1 with TRBJ2-5; D remains ambiguous. The CDR3 contains 14 residues. The V and J ends lost 1 base and 5 bases respectively, with 11 bases between them. Germline loops: CDR1 MGHRA, CDR2 YSYEKL. The chain's CDR3 is CASSQGDTRETQYF. The CDR3 DNA is TGCGCCAGCAGCCAAGGGGATACCAGGGAGACCCAGTACTTC.

For the CDR3, the DNA is TGTGCCAGCAGCTTCACGAGAGAGACCCAGTACTTC. It encodes CASSFTRETQYF. The chain couples TRBV11-2 to TRBJ2-5; D gene ambiguous. The V gene's germline CDR1 is SGHAT and CDR2 FQNNGV. Trimming removed 3 bases from V and 4 bases from J, with 6 bases in between. CDR3 length: 12 residues.

DNA of the CDR3: TGTGCCAGCAGCTTATGGGGGGACAGGACGAACACTGAAGCTTTCTTT. Protein product: CASSLWGDRTNTEAFF. The rearrangement links TRBV11-1 to TRBJ1-1, with 8 bases fitting TRBD1. The CDR3 is made up of 16 amino acids. Germline-derived CDR1 and CDR2 are SGHAT and FQDESV (reference sequence). Trimming cost V 2 bases and J 1 base; bases outside gene matches: 6.

This chain uses TRBV6-1 with TRBJ1-1; D uncertain. There are 14 residues in the CDR3. Between the trimmed V and J ends, which lost 6 bases and 3 bases, there was a span of 14 bases. Germline lookup yields CDR1 MNHNS and CDR2 SASEGT. The CDR3 region has the DNA TGTGCCAGCAGCGTCGATGGGCTATACACTGAAGCTTTCTTT. This encodes CASSVDGLYTEAFF.

The chain recombines TRBV4-3 with TRBJ2-3, with 10 bases matching TRBD2. The CDR3 has 16 residues. V gave up 1 base and J gave up 3 bases; unmatched junction bases: 4. Looked up from germline, CDR1 is LGHNA and CDR2 is YSLEER. The CDR3 DNA is TGCGCCAGCAGCCAAGGCAGGACTAGCGGTACAGATACGCAGTATTTT. It translates to CASSQGRTSGTDTQYF.

This clonotype was seen ten or more times. The chain couples TRBV20-1 to TRBJ2-1; D is possibly TRBD2 (5 bases). Germline V lookup: CDR1 DFQATT, CDR2 SNEGSKA (reference sequence). Trimming cost V 0 bases and J 4 bases, with 22 bases left between them. The CDR3 sequence is 18 residues long. The chain's CDR3 is CSARDFPIIGERYNEQFF. The CDR3 DNA is TGCAGTGCTAGAGATTTCCCCATTATCGGGGAGCGTTACAATGAGCAGTTCTTC.

V is TRBV7-9 and J is TRBJ2-1; TRBD2 matches 9 bases. V lost 2 bases to trimming and J lost 4 bases; unmatched junction nucleotides: 3. There are 15 residues in the CDR3. In germline, CDR1 is SEHNR, CDR2 FQNEAQ (reference sequence). CDR3 nucleotides: TGTGCCAGCAGCTTATCTAGCGGGGCTTACAATGAGCAGTTCTTC. Residues: CASSLSSGAYNEQFF.

This clonotype has a count of ten or more. The V call is TRBV10-3, the J call TRBJ2-3; possible D gene TRBD2, 5 bases. The CDR3 loop spans 13 amino acids. V was shortened by 6 bases and J by 6 bases, with 13 bases between the two germline ends. Per germline, CDR1 ENHRY and CDR2 SYGVKD. Written as DNA, the CDR3 is TGTGCCATCAGGCCTTCCGGGGTGGATACGCAGTATTTT. Protein sequence: CAIRPSGVDTQYF.

The chain couples TRBV6-5 to TRBJ1-1, with 7 bases identical to TRBD1. The V segment lost 2 bases and the J segment 1 base; nucleotides outside the gene matches: 4. From germline, CDR1 is MNHEY and CDR2 SVGAGI. The CDR3 sequence is 15 residues long. The CDR3 nucleotides read TGTGCCAGCAGTTACCGAGGACAGGCGAACACTGAAGCTTTCTTT. It yields the protein CASSYRGQANTEAFF.

This clonotype came up once. This sequence joins TRBV20-1 and TRBJ2-1, with 8 positions matching TRBD2. The germline CDR1 and CDR2 sequences are DFQATT and SNEGSKA (reference sequence). The V gene end was trimmed by 0 bases and the J gene end by 8 bases; junction bases not matched to a gene: 9. The CDR3 length is 15 residues. The CDR3: CSARDPSGSIDEQFF. The CDR3 nucleotides are TGCAGTGCTAGAGATCCGAGCGGGAGTATAGATGAGCAGTTCTTC.